These 24 T cell receptor beta chains share one sample of origin, sequenced in a study of blood T cell repertoires in COVID-19. Only in-frame clones appear in the TCRdb table, and some are missing; sequencing was by immunoSEQ multiplex PCR. The table has 250,000 to 300,000 clones, approximately 92% seen once. Sequenced input: PBMCs or T cells enriched from blood (not recorded which). These receptors were obtained from a woman aged 25 to 45 who had recovered from COVID-19.

The rearrangement uses TRBV5-6 and TRBJ2-3; 9 bases fit TRBD2. The germline V gene encodes CDR1 SGHDT and CDR2 YYEEEE. The junction had 6 bases not matched to a gene; V was cut back by 0 bases and J by 4 bases. CDR3 length: 16 amino acids. The CDR3 region is CASSLVIAGESDTQYF. The CDR3 DNA follows: TGTGCCAGCAGCTTGGTGATAGCGGGAGAATCAGATACGCAGTATTTT.

The chain has TRBV12-3 or TRBV12-4 and TRBJ2-1; the D is unclear. The CDR3 sequence is 13 residues long. V lost 4 bases, J lost 5 bases, and 9 bases lay in between. CDR3 DNA sequence: TGTGCCAGCAGTTCCCACAGAAACAATGAGCAGTTCTTC. This codes for CASSSHRNNEQFF.

The chain carries TRBV5-5 and TRBJ2-5, with D possibly being TRBD1 (6 bases). CDR3 length equals 13 residues. The germline CDR1 and CDR2 sequences are SGHKS and YYEKEE (reference sequence). The V end lost 3 bases, the J end lost 6 bases, and 12 bases lay between the germline ends. CDR3 loop: CASSSQGGKTQYF. For the CDR3, the DNA is TGTGCCAGCAGCTCACAGGGTGGAAAGACCCAGTACTTC.

The rearrangement uses TRBV19 and TRBJ2-6; the D is unclear. The V end lost 2 bases, the J end lost 0 bases, and 5 bases lay between the germline ends. This CDR3 contains 15 residues. The germline gives CDR1 LNHDA, CDR2 SQIVND (reference sequence). This CDR3 reads CASSIYSSGANVLTF. The CDR3 coding sequence is TGTGCCAGTAGTATATACAGCTCTGGGGCCAACGTCCTGACTTTC.

The chain uses TRBV4-3 and TRBJ1-5; tentatively, D is TRBD1 (6 bases). The CDR3 is 17 residues long. From germline, CDR1 is LGHNA and CDR2 YSLEER. Trimming pared 0 bases from V and 0 bases from J, leaving 12 bases between. In DNA form, the CDR3 reads TGCGCCAGCAGCCAAGAGATCCGGGACATTAGCAATCAGCCCCAGCATTTT. This gives the protein CASSQEIRDISNQPQHF.

This clone has more than one count but fewer than ten. V is TRBV28 and J is TRBJ2-1, with D uncertain. Trimming took 2 bases from V and 0 from J, leaving 11 bases between them. This CDR3 region has 16 residues. CDR1 MDHEN and CDR2 SYDVKM come from the germline V gene. CDR3 region: CASSLSLARSYNEQFF. CDR3 coding DNA: TGTGCCAGCAGTTTAAGTTTAGCACGCTCCTACAATGAGCAGTTCTTC.

J is TRBJ2-1 and V is TRBV3-1 (or the pseudogene TRBV3-2); perhaps TRBD1 as D (5 bases). V lost 0 bases and J lost 5, with 11 bases in between. This CDR3 comprises 15 residues. From germline, CDR1 is LGHDT and CDR2 YNNKEL (reference sequence). The CDR3 is CASSQDVTEHNEQFF. In DNA form, the CDR3 reads TGTGCCAGCAGCCAAGATGTGACAGAACACAATGAGCAGTTCTTC.

The rearrangement uses TRBV29-1 and TRBJ2-3; possible D gene TRBD2, 5 bases. The V gene lost 1 base and the J gene lost 1 base, with 9 bases spanning the gap. There are 14 residues in the CDR3. Germline CDR1 and CDR2: SQVTM and ANQGSEA. DNA of the CDR3: TGCAGCGTTGAAGGACTACCCCGCACAGATACGCAGTATTTT. Its translation: CSVEGLPRTDTQYF.

The chain uses TRBV24-1 and TRBJ1-4; 8 bases match TRBD1. CDR3 size: 15 residues. Germline lookup yields CDR1 KGHDR and CDR2 SFDVKD. J gave up 8 bases and V 4 bases, and 8 bases lay outside the gene matches. The CDR3 DNA sequence: TGTGCCACCAGTGACCCGACAGGGGACAGGGAAAAACTGTTTTTT. Residues: CATSDPTGDREKLFF.

The chain combines TRBV7-9 with TRBJ2-4, with no clear D. Germline CDR1 and CDR2: SEHNR and FQNEAQ (reference sequence). Trimming took off 5 bases at V and 1 base at J, with 12 bases between the two ends. The CDR3 covers 15 residues. The CDR3 protein is CASSPLAGAKNIQYF. CDR3 bases: TGTGCCAGCAGCCCGCTGGCTGGTGCCAAAAACATTCAGTACTTC.

V gene TRBV24-1 combines with J gene TRBJ1-2; TRBD1 matches at 7 bases. Germline-derived CDR1 and CDR2 are KGHDR and SFDVKD. CDR3 length equals 14 residues. V was pared by 1 base and J by 5 bases, with 3 bases of the junction left unmatched. The CDR3 region is CATSDFGTEYGYTF. CDR3 in DNA: TGTGCCACCAGTGATTTCGGGACAGAATATGGCTACACCTTC.

The chain employs TRBV28 and TRBJ2-1, with 9 bases matching TRBD2. This CDR3 contains 16 residues. V lost 6 bases, J lost 2 bases, and 8 bases stayed unmatched. Germline CDR1 MDHEN, CDR2 SYDVKM. The CDR3 sequence: CASRSIAGETYNEQFF. DNA of the CDR3: TGTGCCAGCAGGTCAATAGCGGGAGAAACCTACAATGAGCAGTTCTTC.

The chain couples TRBV9 to TRBJ2-2; 9 positions agree with TRBD1. Looked up from germline, CDR1 is SGDLS and CDR2 is YYNGEE. V lost 0 bases to trimming and J lost 7 bases; unmatched junction nucleotides: 7. There are 16 residues in the CDR3. DNA for the CDR3: TGTGCCAGCAGCGTAGGGGGGACAGGGATTGGCGGGGAGCTGTTTTTT. Its protein product is CASSVGGTGIGGELFF.

The genes are TRBV6-1 and TRBJ2-7, with D possibly TRBD2 on 6 matching bases. Per the germline V gene, CDR1 is MNHNS and CDR2 is SASEGT. Deletions cut 2 bases from V and 5 bases from J, with 16 bases between. The CDR3 length is 15 residues. This CDR3 is CASSERGTPLDEQYF. In DNA form, the CDR3 reads TGTGCCAGCAGTGAAAGAGGGACTCCCCTGGACGAGCAGTACTTC.

The chain carries TRBV29-1 and TRBJ2-7; D perhaps matches TRBD1 (6 bases). Trimming cost V 5 bases and J 10 bases, with 21 bases left between them. Germline V gives CDR1 SQVTM, CDR2 ANQGSEA. This CDR3 has 13 residues. As DNA, the CDR3 is TGCAGCGTTCTCCGGGGACAAGGAGTGAATCAGTACTTC. It specifies CSVLRGQGVNQYF.

V usage is TRBV7-9 and J usage is TRBJ2-5, with 8 nucleotides matching TRBD2. V gave up 0 bases and J gave up 4 bases; unmatched junction bases: 7. CDR1 and CDR2 (germline): SEHNR, FQNEAQ (reference sequence). This CDR3 comprises 16 residues. CDR3 nucleotide sequence: TGTGCCAGCAGCTTAGCATCCGGGGGGGGCCGAGAGACCCAGTACTTC. Translated: CASSLASGGGRETQYF.

The genes are TRBV19 and TRBJ1-3; a possible D gene is TRBD1 (6 bases). V gave up 8 bases and J gave up 4 bases, with 15 bases separating them. The germline CDR1 and CDR2 sequences are LNHDA and SQIVND (reference sequence). This CDR3 is 14 amino acids long. CDR3 nucleotides: TGTGCCAGTGCCTTTGGGGGCGAAGGAAACACCATATATTTT. This translates into CASAFGGEGNTIYF. Combining the CDR3 with reference TRBV19 and TRBJ1-3 gives the whole variable domain DGGITQSPKYLFRKEGQNVTLSCEQNLNHDAMYWYRQDPGQGLRLIYYSQIVNDFQKGDIAEGYSVSREKKESFPLTVTSAQKNPTAFYLCASAFGGEGNTIYFGEGSWLTVV.

This chain links TRBV6-5 with TRBJ1-5, with D hard to call. CDR3 length: 13 amino acids. Trimming cost V 7 bases and J 2 bases, with 9 bases left between them. Germline loops: CDR1 MNHEY, CDR2 SVGAGI. CDR3 DNA sequence: TGTGCCAGCATCAAAACAGGCAATCAGCCCCAGCATTTT. Residues: CASIKTGNQPQHF.

The rearrangement uses TRBV28 and TRBJ2-1, with D possibly being TRBD1 (6 bases). The CDR3 length is 13 residues. Germline V gives CDR1 MDHEN, CDR2 SYDVKM. The V gene lost 5 bases and the J gene lost 3 bases, with 8 bases spanning the gap. The CDR3 sequence is CASSDRFYNEQFF. CDR3 coding DNA: TGTGCCAGCAGTGACAGGTTCTACAATGAGCAGTTCTTC.

This chain connects TRBV7-9 to TRBJ2-3, with D tentatively TRBD2 (5 bases). V was cut by 7 bases and J by 7 bases, with 12 bases left in between. The CDR3 sequence is 12 residues long. CDR1 and CDR2 (germline): SEHNR, FQNEAQ (reference sequence). The CDR3 coding sequence is TGTGCCAGCACTTCTAGGGAGAATACGCAGTATTTT. Residues: CASTSRENTQYF.

A single count supports this clone. This chain uses TRBV4-3 with TRBJ1-2; maybe TRBD1 (6 bases). Trimming shortened V by 0 bases and J by 1 base, and 12 bases separated the two germline ends. Germline assignment: CDR1 LGHNA and CDR2 YSLEER. The CDR3 is made up of 16 amino acids. CDR3 sequence (DNA): TGCGCCAGCAGCCAAGAGCACCGACAGGATAACTATGGCTACACCTTC. Residues: CASSQEHRQDNYGYTF.

The genes are TRBV4-3 and TRBJ1-1; D remains unclear. Germline V lookup: CDR1 LGHNA, CDR2 YSLEER. V was pared by 4 bases and J by 1 base, with 7 bases between. The CDR3 runs 13 residues. The CDR3 bases are TGCGCCAGCAGCCGATACGGGAACACTGAAGCTTTCTTT. Translated: CASSRYGNTEAFF.

This chain uses TRBV19 with TRBJ1-4; D is undetermined. The CDR3 extends over 16 amino acids. The germline V and J ends were trimmed by 3 bases and 5 bases, with 16 bases remaining between them. Germline assignment: CDR1 LNHDA and CDR2 SQIVND (reference sequence). The CDR3, as DNA: TGTGCCAGTAGTATGAACCGCGGAGGGCTCAATGAAAAACTGTTTTTT. This gives the protein CASSMNRGGLNEKLFF.

The genes are TRBV5-6 and TRBJ2-7, with TRBD2 identical over 7 bases. The trim removed 5 bases at V and 0 bases at J, leaving 11 bases unmatched. Germline V gene sequence: CDR1 SGHDT, CDR2 YYEEEE. This CDR3 contains 16 residues. This CDR3 is CASSSLAAQNSYEQYF. The CDR3 coding sequence is TGTGCCAGCAGTTCCCTAGCGGCCCAAAACTCCTACGAGCAGTACTTC.